The T cell receptor (beta chain) under discussion was sequenced for a study of cytomegalovirus exposure and HLA in healthy donors. Turning to this clone: Its antigen is unidentified.

V gave up 7 bases and J gave up 1 base; unmatched junction bases: 2. There are 12 residues in the CDR3. Germline CDR1 SQVTM, CDR2 ANQGSEA. The donors comprised healthy bone marrow donors. PCR amplification relied on 60 Vbeta primers (plus 13 Jbeta primers). Only in-frame clones appear in the TCRdb table, and some are missing; sequencing was by immunoSEQ multiplex PCR. The table shows 75,000 to 90,000 clones, with roughly four fifths occurring only once. Notes on the study in general: In a later analysis, HLA-C alleles had the fewest associated TCRs, DRB1 alleles the most.

Specimen: PBMCs. The rearrangement links TRBV29-1 to TRBJ1-1; 8 bases match TRBD1. The sequence was obtained from a human donor in good health. The CDR3 is CSAGQENTEAFF. DNA for the CDR3: TGCAGCGCGGGACAGGAGAACACTGAAGCTTTCTTT.